The entry below gives a single T cell receptor beta chain sequence along with its context. Antigen: not known. The CDR3 contains 15 residues. Germline lookup yields CDR1 LNHDA and CDR2 SQIVND (reference sequence). Trimming removed 5 bases from V and 2 bases from J, with 16 bases in between. Time point here: week 5, during vaccination. Vaccine doses each comprised 300 ug of mutant IDH1 20-mer peptide, with topical imiquimod. The study enrolled donors with new WHO grade 3 or 4 IDH1-mutant, ATRX-lost astrocytomas. The data derive from a study of a mutant IDH1 vaccine in newly diagnosed glioma. Study summary: Across weeks 1, 3, 5, 7, 11, 15, 19 and 23, patients received a vaccination each time, eight in all. Earlier treatment was radiotherapy, temozolomide, or both, with most getting both.

Here immunoSEQ multiplex PCR was the method, and the copy in TCRdb shows in-frame clones only, minus some. In the table there are 35,000 to 45,000 clones, 80% to 90% of which are singletons. Whole-study results and caveats: In 80% to 95% of patients, immune responses induced by the vaccine occurred.

This sequence joins TRBV19 and TRBJ2-7; D is possibly TRBD1 (6 bases). The receptor's source is a man in his fifties or sixties with glioma. The specimen comprised PBMCs, sampled from a glioma patient whose treatment included an IDH1 peptide vaccine. CDR3 sequence (DNA): TGTGCCAGTAGTCTAGGGGCCAGGGGTGCCTACGAGCAGTACTTC. Encoded protein: CASSLGARGAYEQYF.